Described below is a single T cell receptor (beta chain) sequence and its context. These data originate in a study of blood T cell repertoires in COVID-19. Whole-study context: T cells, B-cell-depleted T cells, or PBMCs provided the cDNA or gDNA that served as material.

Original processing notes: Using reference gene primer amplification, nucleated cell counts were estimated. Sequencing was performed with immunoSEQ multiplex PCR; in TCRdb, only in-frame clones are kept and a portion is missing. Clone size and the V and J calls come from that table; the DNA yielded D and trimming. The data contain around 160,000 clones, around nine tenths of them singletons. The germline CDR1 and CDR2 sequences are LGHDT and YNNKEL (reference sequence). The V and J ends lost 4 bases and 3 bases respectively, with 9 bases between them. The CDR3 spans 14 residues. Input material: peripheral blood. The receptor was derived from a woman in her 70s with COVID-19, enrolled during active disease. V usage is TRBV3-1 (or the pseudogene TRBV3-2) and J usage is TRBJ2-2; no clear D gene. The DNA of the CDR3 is TGTGCCAGCAGCCCTTTTACGGACACCGGGGAGCTGTTTTTT. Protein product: CASSPFTDTGELFF.